This T cell receptor beta chain is drawn from a study of T cell responses to AZD1222 COVID-19 vaccine. Concerning this clone: Its antigen remains unknown.

Some clones are missing from TCRdb's copy, which holds only in-frame ones; the method was immunoSEQ multiplex PCR. The sample contains roughly 150,000 clones, 85% to 95% of which appear only once. V was pared by 0 bases and J by 3 bases, with 4 bases of the junction left unmatched. The CDR3 has 15 residues. Germline V lookup: CDR1 SGHRS, CDR2 YFSETQ. Study results and limitations: Clonal diversity was possibly underestimated, and white British individuals and females predominated among donors. Across spike, vaccine-associated CD4 TCRs were found, dominant at 160-218 and 743-854.

This chain joins TRBV5-1 and TRBJ2-7, with TRBD1 matching over 9 bases. The TCR sequence derives from an adult in good health. The sequenced sample was peripheral blood, obtained on day 0 of AZD1222 vaccination. The CDR3 DNA is TGCGCCAGCAGCTTGGGAGGACAGGGGATCTACGAGCAGTACTTC. Translating gives CASSLGGQGIYEQYF.